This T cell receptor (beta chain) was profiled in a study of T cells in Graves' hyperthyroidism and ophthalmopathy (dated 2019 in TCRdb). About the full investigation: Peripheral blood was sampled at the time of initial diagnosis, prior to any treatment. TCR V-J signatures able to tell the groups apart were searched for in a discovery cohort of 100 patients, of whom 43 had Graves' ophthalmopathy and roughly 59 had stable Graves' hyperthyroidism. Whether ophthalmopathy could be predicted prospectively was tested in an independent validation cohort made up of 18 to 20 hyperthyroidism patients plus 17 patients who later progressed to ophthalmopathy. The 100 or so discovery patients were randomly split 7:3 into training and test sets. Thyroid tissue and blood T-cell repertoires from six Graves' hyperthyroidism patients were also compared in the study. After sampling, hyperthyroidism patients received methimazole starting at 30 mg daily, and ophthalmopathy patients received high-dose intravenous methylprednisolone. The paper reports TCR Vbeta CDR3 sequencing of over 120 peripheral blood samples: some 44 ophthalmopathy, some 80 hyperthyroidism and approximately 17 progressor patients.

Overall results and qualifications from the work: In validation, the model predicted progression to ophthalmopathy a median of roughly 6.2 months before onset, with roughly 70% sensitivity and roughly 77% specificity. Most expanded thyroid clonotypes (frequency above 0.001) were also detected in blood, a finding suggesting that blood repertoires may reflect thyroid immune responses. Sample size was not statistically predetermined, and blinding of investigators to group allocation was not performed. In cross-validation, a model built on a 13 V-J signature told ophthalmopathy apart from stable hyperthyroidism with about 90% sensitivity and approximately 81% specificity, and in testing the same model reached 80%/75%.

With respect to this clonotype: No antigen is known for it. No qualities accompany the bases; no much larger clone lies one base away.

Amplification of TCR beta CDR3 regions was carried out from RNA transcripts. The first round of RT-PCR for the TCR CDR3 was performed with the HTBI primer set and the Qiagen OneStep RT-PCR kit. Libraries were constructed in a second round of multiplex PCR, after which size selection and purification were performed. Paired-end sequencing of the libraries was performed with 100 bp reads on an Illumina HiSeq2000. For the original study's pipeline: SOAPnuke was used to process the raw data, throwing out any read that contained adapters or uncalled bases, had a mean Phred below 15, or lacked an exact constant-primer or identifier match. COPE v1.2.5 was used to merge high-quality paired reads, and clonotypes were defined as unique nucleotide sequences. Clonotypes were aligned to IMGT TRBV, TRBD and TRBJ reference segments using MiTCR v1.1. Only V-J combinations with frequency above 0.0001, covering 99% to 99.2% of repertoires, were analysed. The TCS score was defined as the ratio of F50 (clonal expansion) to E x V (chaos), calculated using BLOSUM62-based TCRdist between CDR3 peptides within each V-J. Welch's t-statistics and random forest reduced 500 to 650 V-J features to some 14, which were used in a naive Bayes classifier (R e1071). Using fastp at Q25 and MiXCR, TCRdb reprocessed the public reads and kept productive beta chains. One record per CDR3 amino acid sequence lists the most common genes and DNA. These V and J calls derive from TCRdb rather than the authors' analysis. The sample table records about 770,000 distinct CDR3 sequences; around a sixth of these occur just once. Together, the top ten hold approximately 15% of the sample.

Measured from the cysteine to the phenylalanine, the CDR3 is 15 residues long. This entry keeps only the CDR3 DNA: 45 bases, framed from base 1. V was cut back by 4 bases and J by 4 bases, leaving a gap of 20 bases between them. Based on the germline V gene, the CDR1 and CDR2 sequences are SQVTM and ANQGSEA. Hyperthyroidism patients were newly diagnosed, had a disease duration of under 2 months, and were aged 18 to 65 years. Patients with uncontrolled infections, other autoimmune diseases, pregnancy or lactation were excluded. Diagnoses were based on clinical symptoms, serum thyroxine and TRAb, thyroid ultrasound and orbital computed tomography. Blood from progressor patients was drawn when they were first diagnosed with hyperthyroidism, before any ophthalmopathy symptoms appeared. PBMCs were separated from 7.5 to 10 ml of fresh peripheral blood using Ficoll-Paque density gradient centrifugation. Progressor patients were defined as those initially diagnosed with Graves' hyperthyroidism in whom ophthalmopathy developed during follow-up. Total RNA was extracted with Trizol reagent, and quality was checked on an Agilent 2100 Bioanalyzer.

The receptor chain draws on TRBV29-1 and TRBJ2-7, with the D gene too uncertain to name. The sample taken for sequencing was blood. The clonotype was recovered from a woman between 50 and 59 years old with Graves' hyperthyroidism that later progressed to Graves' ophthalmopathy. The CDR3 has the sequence CSVADITAGSYEQYF. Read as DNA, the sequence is TGCAGCGTTGCCGATATTACGGCAGGTTCGTACGAGCAGTACTTC.